This is a list of T cell receptor beta chains from one sample in a study of response to subunit inactivated influenza vaccine. TCRdb independently ran MiXCR on the RT-PCR reads; one entry per CDR3 protein. The sample lists under 950,000 distinct CDR3 sequences, around 20% seen once, with 10% in the top ten. The sample was PBMCs from blood, taken roughly 5 days after vaccination. Source of these receptors: a man aged 50-59 years who received an inactivated influenza vaccine. Both conserved end residues are part of each CDR3. D genes are given only for firm matches. The size field is filled for only some rows; it gives once, few, many or a size class.

V gene	D gene	J gene	clone size	CDR3 length	CDR3 DNA	CDR3 protein
TRBV7-9	-	TRBJ2-1	few	16	TGTGCCAGCAGCTCACAGACTAGAAGAGACTACAATGAGCAGTTCTTC	CASSSQTRRDYNEQFF
TRBV6-4	-	TRBJ1-1	-	14	TGTGCCAGCAGAGGACAGCCCATGAACACTGAAGCTTTCTTT	CASRGQPMNTEAFF
TRBV5-1	TRBD1	TRBJ2-4	few	14	TGCGCCAGCAGTGGGGACAGGGGGAAAAACATTCAGTACTTC	CASSGDRGKNIQYF
TRBV12-3/TRBV12-4	TRBD1	TRBJ2-2	-	16	TGTGCCAGCAGTTTCGGGACAGGAAGTAACACCGGGGAGCTGTTTTTT	CASSFGTGSNTGELFF
TRBV29-1	-	TRBJ2-5	-	15	TGCAGCGTTGAACCCACCTGGGGCGGCCAAGAGACCCAGTACTTC	CSVEPTWGGQETQYF
TRBV29-1	TRBD1	TRBJ1-4	-	13	TGCAGCGTGAGGGGGCTGGGTAATGAAAAACTGTTTTTT	CSVRGLGNEKLFF
TRBV2	-	TRBJ1-5	few	13	TGTGCCAGCAGTGAAGTTCGAGAACAGCCCCAGCATTTT	CASSEVREQPQHF
TRBV2	-	TRBJ1-4	-	14	TGTGCCAGCAGTGGAGGCAGTAGTAATGAAAAACTGTTTTTT	CASSGGSSNEKLFF
TRBV20-1	TRBD1	TRBJ1-2	few	15	TGCAGTGCTAGCAGGGGACAGGCGGCCAACTATGGCTACACCTTC	CSASRGQAANYGYTF
TRBV28	-	TRBJ2-5	-	12	TGTGCCAGCAGTCCCCGGATGGGGACCCAGTACTTC	CASSPRMGTQYF
TRBV10-3	TRBD2	TRBJ2-1	few	15	TGTGCCATCAGTGGAGCTAGCGGGAGGGACAATGAGCAGTTCTTC	CAISGASGRDNEQFF
TRBV12-3/TRBV12-4	TRBD1	TRBJ1-4	-	16	TGTGCCAGCAGTTGGGGACAGGGGGGGAGTAGTGAAAAACTGTTTTTT	CASSWGQGGSSEKLFF
TRBV7-6	-	TRBJ2-1	few	18	TGTGCCAGCAGCTTATTGGGGATGAGTTGGAGCTCCTACAATGAGCAGTTCTTC	CASSLLGMSWSSYNEQFF
TRBV7-2	-	TRBJ2-1	few	12	TGTGCCAGCAGCTTAGCGTTTTTCGAGCAGTTCTTC	CASSLAFFEQFF
TRBV6-1	TRBD1	TRBJ1-4	few	13	TGTGCCAGCAGGGACAGGGGGCTGGTAGGGCTGTTTTTT	CASRDRGLVGLFF
TRBV12-3/TRBV12-4	TRBD2	TRBJ2-1	-	17	TGTGCCAGCAGTCGATATGGGGGAGGGGCAGATGGCAATGAGCAGTTCTTC	CASSRYGGGADGNEQFF
TRBV25-1	TRBD2	TRBJ2-1	-	17	TGTGCCAGCAGTGGCCCATCTAGCGGGGGCGGCCACAATGAGCAGTTCTTC	CASSGPSSGGGHNEQFF
TRBV5-1	TRBD2	TRBJ2-1	few	15	TGCGCCAGCAGCTTGGGCGGGGGAGTTCCCAATGAGCAGTTCTTC	CASSLGGGVPNEQFF
TRBV6-1	TRBD1	TRBJ1-5	many	13	TGTGCCAGCAGGACAGGGCGCAATCAGCCCCAGCATTTT	CASRTGRNQPQHF
TRBV9	TRBD2	TRBJ2-3	-	15	TGTGCCAGCAGCTTCGGGACTAGCGCAACAGATACGCAGTATTTT	CASSFGTSATDTQYF
TRBV7-9	TRBD1	TRBJ1-6	many	15	TGTGCCAGCAGCTTAGCCGGGACAGGGAATTCACCCCTCCACTTT	CASSLAGTGNSPLHF
TRBV20-1	TRBD2	TRBJ2-1	few	19	TGCAGTGCTAGGGGGGGACTAGCGGGACCCCGTCCCTCCTACAATGAGCAGTTCTTC	CSARGGLAGPRPSYNEQFF
TRBV7-8	-	TRBJ2-3	-	15	TGTGCCAGCAGCCCGGGGAGTCCGGGCACAGATACGCAGTATTTT	CASSPGSPGTDTQYF
TRBV25-1	-	TRBJ2-2	few	15	TGTGCCAGCAGTGAATGGGCAGGGAAAGCCGGGGAGCTGTTTTTT	CASSEWAGKAGELFF
TRBV6-6	-	TRBJ2-1	few	13	TGTGCCAGCACCCAAAAACTAGCAAATGAGCAGTTCTTC	CASTQKLANEQFF
TRBV5-1	-	TRBJ2-2	few	14	TGCGCCAGCACCGAGGGGATGAACACCGGGGAGCTGTTTTTT	CASTEGMNTGELFF
TRBV10-3	-	TRBJ2-2	-	15	TGTGCCATCAGTGTTGGGACACCGAACACCGGGGAGCTGTTTTTT	CAISVGTPNTGELFF